Below, 21 T cell receptor beta chains from the same sample are listed, as sequenced in a study of cytomegalovirus exposure and HLA in healthy donors. Amplification used 60 Vbeta primers and 13 Jbeta primers. The assay was immunoSEQ multiplex PCR, and TCRdb's table has in-frame clones only and misses some. Found here are about 140,000 clones; the top ten clones hold around 2.4%. Input material: PBMCs. These receptors were obtained from a woman younger than 35 in good health and CMV-seronegative.

The rearrangement uses TRBV28 and TRBJ1-4; D is ambiguous. The germline V gene encodes CDR1 MDHEN and CDR2 SYDVKM. This CDR3 is 13 amino acids long. The germline V and J ends were trimmed by 10 bases and 5 bases, with 14 bases remaining between them. In DNA form, the CDR3 reads TGTGCCACCCCCTGGATCGGGAATGAAAAACTGTTTTTT. Its protein is CATPWIGNEKLFF.

The chain recombines TRBV9 with TRBJ2-7, with 11 bases identical to TRBD2. The V segment lost 5 bases and the J segment 7 bases; nucleotides outside the gene matches: 8. The CDR3 runs to 14 residues. Germline CDR1 and CDR2: SGDLS and YYNGEE. The CDR3 DNA sequence: TGTGCCAGCAGTCTAGCGGGAGGCGCTGGGGAGCAGTACTTC. It translates to CASSLAGGAGEQYF.

This chain joins TRBV10-3 and TRBJ2-5; 8 bases line up with TRBD1. Germline trimming cut 3 bases from V and 2 bases from J; bases unmatched to any gene: 14. The CDR3 runs 18 residues. Per germline, CDR1 ENHRY and CDR2 SYGVKD. CDR3 sequence reads: CAISDPQAGTGSQETQYF. Here the CDR3 DNA reads TGTGCCATCAGTGATCCTCAAGCCGGGACAGGATCACAAGAGACCCAGTACTTC.

The chain couples TRBV7-3 to TRBJ2-2; 10 positions match TRBD2. The CDR3 loop spans 17 amino acids. Germline-derived CDR1 and CDR2 are SGHTA and FQGTGA. V was pared by 3 bases and J by 0 bases, with 4 bases of the junction left unmatched. DNA for the CDR3: TGTGCCAGCAGCTTGCTAGCGGGAGTGCCGAACACCGGGGAGCTGTTTTTT. Residues: CASSLLAGVPNTGELFF.

The chain couples TRBV18 to TRBJ2-7; D is uncertain. The V end was cut by 3 bases, the J end by 3 bases, with 9 bases between. Per the germline V gene, CDR1 is KGHSH and CDR2 is LQKENI. The CDR3 has 13 residues. The DNA of the CDR3 is TGTGCCAGCTCACCTCTCCAGGACTACGAGCAGTACTTC. Residues: CASSPLQDYEQYF. Combining the CDR3 with reference TRBV18 and TRBJ2-7 gives the whole variable domain NAGVMQNPRHLVRRRGQEARLRCSPMKGHSHVYWYRQLPEEGLKFMVYLQKENIIDESGMPKERFSAEFPKEGPSILRIQQVVRGDSAAYFCASSPLQDYEQYFGPGTRLTVT.

The rearrangement joins TRBV5-4 to TRBJ1-1, with D tentatively TRBD1 (6 bases). CDR3 length: 16 residues. Per germline, CDR1 SGHNT and CDR2 YYREEE (reference sequence). Between the trimmed V and J ends, which lost 0 bases and 1 base, there was a span of 13 bases. CDR3 residues: CASSLAFGQQNTEAFF. For the CDR3, the DNA is TGTGCCAGCAGCTTGGCTTTTGGACAGCAGAACACTGAAGCTTTCTTT.

In DNA, the CDR3 is TGTGCCAGCAGCTGGACTAGCGGGAGTTCTGCAGATACGCAGTATTTT. Its protein is CASSWTSGSSADTQYF. The V call is TRBV6-4, the J call TRBJ2-3, with TRBD2 matching 13 bases. This CDR3 region has 16 residues. V dropped 6 bases and J dropped 4; count of bases not matched to a gene: 7. Germline values: CDR1 MRHNA, CDR2 SNTAGT.

The chain links TRBV11-2 to TRBJ2-1; no definite D call. The CDR3 loop spans 13 amino acids. Trimming removed 0 bases at V and 8 bases at J, with 8 bases between. Germline V gene sequence: CDR1 SGHAT, CDR2 FQNNGV. The CDR3 DNA is TGTGCCAGCAGCTTAGACAGGATCGATGAGCAGTTCTTC. Translation: CASSLDRIDEQFF.

The chain is built from TRBV5-1 and TRBJ2-1, with 10 nucleotides matching TRBD2. The CDR3 is 17 residues long. CDR1 is SGHRS and CDR2 is YFSETQ in the germline V gene. Germline trimming cut 3 bases from V and 4 bases from J; bases unmatched to any gene: 10. CDR3 residues: CASSSPGTSAIYNEQFF. The CDR3 DNA sequence: TGCGCCAGCAGCTCCCCGGGGACTAGCGCAATTTACAATGAGCAGTTCTTC. The full variable domain, its missing parts supplied by reference TRBV5-1 and TRBJ2-1, is KAGVTQTPRYLIKTRGQQVTLSCSPISGHRSVSWYQQTPGQGLQFLFEYFSETQRNKGNFPGRFSGRQFSNSRSEMNVSTLELGDSALYLCASSSPGTSAIYNEQFFGPGTRLTVL.

V is TRBV18 and J is TRBJ1-1; possibly TRBD1 for D (6 bases). The CDR3 has 14 amino acids. The germline V and J ends were trimmed by 2 bases and 5 bases, with 12 bases remaining between them. CDR1 KGHSH and CDR2 LQKENI come from the germline V gene. The CDR3, as DNA: TGTGCCAGCTCACCAGGCAGGGGTTCTACTGAAGCTTTCTTT. Protein sequence: CASSPGRGSTEAFF. The full variable domain, rest sourced from reference TRBV18 and TRBJ1-1, is NAGVMQNPRHLVRRRGQEARLRCSPMKGHSHVYWYRQLPEEGLKFMVYLQKENIIDESGMPKERFSAEFPKEGPSILRIQQVVRGDSAAYFCASSPGRGSTEAFFGQGTRLTVV.

The rearrangement joins TRBV5-1 to TRBJ2-7; 9 nucleotides match TRBD2. V shed 4 bases, J shed 5 bases, and the junction held 7 bases outside the gene matches. Germline CDR1 reads SGHRS; CDR2 reads YFSETQ. This CDR3 comprises 14 residues. The CDR3 DNA reads as TGCGCCAGCAGCGCGCTAGCGGGAAGCGACGAGCAGTACTTC. As protein: CASSALAGSDEQYF.

The V and J genes are TRBV19 and TRBJ1-1; D not resolved. The V and J ends lost 7 bases and 6 bases respectively, with 24 bases between them. Germline V CDR1 and CDR2: LNHDA, SQIVND (reference sequence). CDR3 length equals 16 residues. Here the CDR3 reads CASTDLGGFTRAEAFF. CDR3 sequence (DNA): TGTGCCAGTACCGACCTGGGTGGGTTCACCCGGGCTGAAGCTTTCTTT.

CDR3 sequence: CASSSDGYEQYF. DNA of the CDR3: TGTGCCAGCAGCTCAGACGGGTACGAGCAGTACTTC. This chain links TRBV11-3 with TRBJ2-7; no reliable D call. Germline V gene data show CDR1 as SGHNT and CDR2 as YENEEA. This CDR3 is 12 amino acids long. V was trimmed by 4 bases and J by 4 bases, leaving 8 bases between them.

The V call is TRBV16, the J call TRBJ2-7, with D maybe TRBD1 (5 bases). V was trimmed by 4 bases and J by 10 bases, leaving 11 bases between them. The CDR3 loop spans 11 amino acids. CDR1 and CDR2 (germline): KGHSY, FQNENV. This CDR3 reads CASSPATVQYF. CDR3 nucleotides: TGTGCCAGCAGCCCCGCGACAGTTCAGTACTTC.

V and J are TRBV6-5 and TRBJ1-2; D call uncertain. This CDR3 is 14 amino acids long. Per germline, CDR1 MNHEY and CDR2 SVGAGI. The ends were cut back, 2 bases at V and 2 bases at J, with 9 bases in the middle. In nucleotides, the CDR3 is TGTGCCAGCAGTTACCTCGGAGGGAACTATGGCTACACCTTC. Translating gives CASSYLGGNYGYTF.

This chain joins TRBV18 and TRBJ1-1; 11 bases are a match to TRBD1. The CDR3 is made up of 17 amino acids. V was pared by 1 base and J by 4 bases, with 8 bases of the junction left unmatched. CDR1 and CDR2 (germline): KGHSH, LQKENI. DNA of the CDR3: TGTGCCAGCTCACCACGGGACAGGGGGATCGGGGCCACTGAAGCTTTCTTT. It yields the protein CASSPRDRGIGATEAFF.

V gene TRBV6-5 combines with J gene TRBJ1-6; D perhaps matches TRBD1 (6 bases). Trimming pared 4 bases from V and 10 bases from J, leaving 17 bases between. This CDR3 comprises 15 residues. Germline values: CDR1 MNHEY, CDR2 SVGAGI. CDR3 in DNA: TGTGCCAGCAGTTTCCGGGACATAGGTGACTCACCCCTCCACTTT. Residues: CASSFRDIGDSPLHF.

J is TRBJ2-2 and V is TRBV5-1, with 11 nucleotides matching TRBD2. This CDR3 region has 16 residues. V lost 4 bases, J lost 5 bases, and 7 bases stayed unmatched. The germline gives CDR1 SGHRS, CDR2 YFSETQ. CDR3 protein: CASSALAGDRTGELFF. CDR3 nucleotides: TGCGCCAGCAGCGCACTAGCGGGAGATCGGACCGGGGAGCTGTTTTTT.

The V and J genes are TRBV7-2 and TRBJ2-1, with 7 bases that match TRBD2. The CDR3 has 15 amino acids. CDR1 SGHTA and CDR2 FQGNSA come from the germline V gene. V shed 1 base, J shed 2 bases, and the junction held 2 bases outside the gene matches. The DNA for the CDR3 is TGTGCCAGCAGCTTAGAGGGGACTACCTACAATGAGCAGTTCTTC. Its translation: CASSLEGTTYNEQFF.

The chain recombines TRBV11-2 with TRBJ1-4, with D possibly matching TRBD1 (5 bases). Trimming removed 2 bases from V and 8 bases from J, with 18 bases in between. Looked up from germline, CDR1 is SGHAT and CDR2 is FQNNGV. CDR3 size: 16 residues. The CDR3 DNA follows: TGTGCCAGCAGCTTATCGGTCCGGGACGGAGGGGAAAAACTGTTTTTT. Protein product: CASSLSVRDGGEKLFF.

The chain uses TRBV6-5 and TRBJ2-5, with TRBD2 as a possible D gene (6 bases). This CDR3 region has 15 residues. The V end was cut by 5 bases, the J end by 0 bases, with 13 bases between. Germline assignment: CDR1 MNHEY and CDR2 SVGAGI. Here the CDR3 DNA reads TGTGCCAGCAGTGGGAGCGGGTCGTACCAAGAGACCCAGTACTTC. Amino acid sequence: CASSGSGSYQETQYF.